The T cell receptor beta chain under discussion was sequenced for a study of cytomegalovirus exposure and HLA in healthy donors. Study results and limitations: Reports credit the classifier with highly specific, highly sensitive diagnosis of cytomegalovirus status. A few chains tied to CMV proved CMV antigen-specific in vitro. While the bulk of TCR sequences proved rare, some public TCRs turned up in many donors.

Profiling relied on immunoSEQ multiplex PCR, and the TCRdb table lists in-frame clones only, not all of them. The sample lists over 200,000 clones; approximately 86% were seen once. The study drew the donors from its approximately 110-subject validation cohort, separate from the 666-subject first cohort. A remark on this clone: What it binds is unknown.

The germline V gene has CDR1 SGHNT and CDR2 YYREEE (reference sequence). This CDR3 has 15 amino acids. Trimming pared 0 bases from V and 7 bases from J, leaving 13 bases between. This chain uses TRBV5-4 with TRBJ1-4; a weak D match, TRBD1 (5 bases). The receptor was derived from a woman under 30 in good health and CMV-seronegative. Input material: PBMCs. The CDR3 coding sequence is TGTGCCAGCAGCTTGGACCGGGGGTACGCTGAAAAACTGTTTTTT. It yields the protein CASSLDRGYAEKLFF.